A single sample is the source of the 22 T cell receptor beta chains below, sequenced in a study of blood T cell repertoires in COVID-19. Method: immunoSEQ multiplex PCR; TCRdb's copy keeps in-frame clones and lacks some. This sample has approximately 260,000 clones, with roughly 87% found just once. Sequenced sample: peripheral blood. These receptors all come from a man in his sixties who had recovered from COVID-19.

This sequence joins TRBV5-4 and TRBJ2-7; D is perhaps TRBD2 (5 bases). In germline, CDR1 is SGHNT, CDR2 YYREEE (reference sequence). Deletions cut 0 bases from V and 6 bases from J, with 13 bases between. The CDR3 sequence is 14 residues long. In DNA, the CDR3 is TGTGCCAGCAGCTTGGACGTGCGGGTCCCCGAGCAGTACTTC. Translated, it gives CASSLDVRVPEQYF.

This clone has just one count. This chain uses TRBV11-1 with TRBJ2-7; D remains ambiguous. CDR1 SGHAT and CDR2 FQDESV come from the germline V gene (reference sequence). Trimming cost V 3 bases and J 0 bases, with 12 bases left between them. The CDR3 runs 15 residues. CDR3 DNA sequence: TGTGCCAGCAGCTTTGGAGACCTTAGCTCCTACGAGCAGTACGTC. This gives the protein CASSFGDLSSYEQYV.

The rearrangement uses TRBV9 and TRBJ1-3, with 11 bases fitting TRBD1. Per the germline V gene, CDR1 is SGDLS and CDR2 is YYNGEE. Unmatched junction bases numbered 7, after V lost 3 bases and J lost 2 bases. There are 17 residues in the CDR3. In nucleotides, the CDR3 is TGTGCCAGCAGCGCCCTCGGGACAGGGGGGACTGGAAACACCATATATTTT. Amino acids: CASSALGTGGTGNTIYF. Complete variable domain (other parts from reference TRBV9 and TRBJ1-3): DSGVTQTPKHLITATGQRVTLRCSPRSGDLSVYWYQQSLDQGLQFLIQYYNGEERAKGNILERFSAQQFPDLHSELNLSSLELGDSALYFCASSALGTGGTGNTIYFGEGSWLTVV.

The chain is built from TRBV2 and TRBJ1-1; tentatively, D is TRBD1 (6 bases). V was cut by 7 bases and J by 11 bases, with 20 bases left in between. The CDR3 extends over 13 amino acids. The germline V gene encodes CDR1 SNHLY and CDR2 FYNNEI. This chain's CDR3 is CASKTSGVFGAFF. The CDR3 DNA reads as TGTGCCAGCAAAACATCAGGGGTGTTTGGGGCTTTCTTT.

The genes are TRBV27 and TRBJ1-5, with D tentatively TRBD1 (5 bases). Trimming stripped 6 bases from V and 7 bases from J, with 16 bases between. The CDR3 extends over 14 amino acids. Germline V lookup: CDR1 MNHEY, CDR2 SMNVEV (reference sequence). The CDR3 spells CASSPEWGDQPQHF. In nucleotides, the CDR3 is TGTGCCAGCAGCCCAGAATGGGGGGACCAGCCCCAGCATTTT.

V usage is TRBV5-6 and J usage is TRBJ1-6; 8 nucleotides align to TRBD1. The trim removed 5 bases at V and 8 bases at J, leaving 6 bases unmatched. The CDR3 loop spans 14 amino acids. Germline V lookup: CDR1 SGHDT, CDR2 YYEEEE. The CDR3 is CASRRTGKDSPLHF. DNA of the CDR3: TGTGCCAGCAGAAGGACAGGGAAGGATTCACCCCTCCACTTT.

This chain joins TRBV19 and TRBJ1-1, with no clear D. The V end was cut by 5 bases, the J end by 6 bases, with 13 bases between. CDR3 length equals 13 residues. CDR1 and CDR2 (germline): LNHDA, SQIVND (reference sequence). As DNA, the CDR3 is TGTGCCAGTAGTCTCGACCCGAGGGCTGAAGCTTTCTTT. Translating gives CASSLDPRAEAFF.

CDR3: CASSPPGQIYEQYF. CDR3 in DNA: TGTGCCAGCAGCCCACCGGGACAGATCTACGAGCAGTACTTC. V is TRBV9 and J is TRBJ2-7; 7 bases fit TRBD1. The CDR3 sequence is 14 residues long. V lost 4 bases to trimming and J lost 3 bases; unmatched junction nucleotides: 7. Per germline, CDR1 SGDLS and CDR2 YYNGEE.

The chain couples TRBV7-8 to TRBJ1-2; D ambiguous. The V end lost 5 bases, the J end lost 5 bases, and 15 bases lay between the germline ends. The germline CDR1 and CDR2 sequences are SGHVS and FQNEAQ. This CDR3 has 14 residues. The CDR3 loop is CASSTQQSYYGYTF. The CDR3 DNA is TGTGCCAGCAGCACCCAACAGTCCTATTATGGCTACACCTTC.

Here the CDR3 reads CASKMRENTEAFF. In DNA form, the CDR3 reads TGTGCCAGCAAAATGAGAGAGAACACTGAAGCTTTCTTT. V and J are TRBV6-5 and TRBJ1-1; no definite D call. V was clipped by 7 bases and J by 1 base, with 10 bases between them. This CDR3 contains 13 residues. Germline V gene sequence: CDR1 MNHEY, CDR2 SVGAGI.

The gene calls are TRBV5-1 and TRBJ1-6; D not certain. Germline CDR1 SGHRS, CDR2 YFSETQ. Trimming shortened V by 3 bases and J by 0 bases, and 10 bases separated the two germline ends. This CDR3 is built from 16 residues. The CDR3 reads CASSYGGSSYNSPLHF. Here the CDR3 DNA reads TGCGCCAGCAGCTATGGTGGGAGCTCCTATAATTCACCCCTCCACTTT.

The chain is built from TRBV2 and TRBJ2-3; 9 nucleotides line up with TRBD1. The ends lost 9 bases at V and 0 bases at J; junction bases unmatched: 4. The germline V gene encodes CDR1 SNHLY and CDR2 FYNNEI. The CDR3 runs to 14 residues. The CDR3 loop is CASRQGGSTDTQYF. CDR3 nucleotide sequence: TGTGCCAGTCGACAGGGGGGGAGCACAGATACGCAGTATTTT.

The chain has TRBV5-6 and TRBJ1-5; 9 bases line up with TRBD1. The CDR3 contains 16 residues. Germline V gene lookup returns CDR1 SGHDT and CDR2 YYEEEE. V lost 4 bases and J lost 2; bases outside the gene matches: 7. In DNA form, the CDR3 reads TGTGCCAGCAGCCTGGACAGGGGCGGCGGCAATCAGCCCCAGCATTTT. This codes for CASSLDRGGGNQPQHF.

The chain carries TRBV18 and TRBJ1-5; no definite D call. Germline V lookup: CDR1 KGHSH, CDR2 LQKENI. This CDR3 has 15 residues. Trimming pared 5 bases from V and 2 bases from J, leaving 13 bases between. CDR3 region: CASSGGSSGNQPQHF. CDR3 bases: TGTGCCAGCTCAGGTGGGAGCAGCGGCAATCAGCCCCAGCATTTT. Full variable domain (remainder filled in from reference TRBV18 and TRBJ1-5): NAGVMQNPRHLVRRRGQEARLRCSPMKGHSHVYWYRQLPEEGLKFMVYLQKENIIDESGMPKERFSAEFPKEGPSILRIQQVVRGDSAAYFCASSGGSSGNQPQHFGDGTRLSIL.

The genes are TRBV5-1 and TRBJ1-6; 7 bases match TRBD1. This CDR3 is built from 15 residues. Unmatched junction bases numbered 7, after V lost 1 base and J lost 9 bases. The germline gives CDR1 SGHRS, CDR2 YFSETQ. The CDR3 protein is CASSLSQGVGSPLHF. The CDR3 DNA reads as TGCGCCAGCAGCTTGTCCCAGGGGGTTGGTTCACCCCTCCACTTT.

This chain links TRBV12-5 with TRBJ1-1; 9 nucleotides align to TRBD1. V gave up 0 bases and J gave up 5 bases; unmatched junction bases: 4. CDR1 LGHNT and CDR2 FRNRAP come from the germline V gene. The CDR3 is made up of 15 amino acids. CDR3 amino acids: CASGLVGTGRTEAFF. The DNA for the CDR3 is TGTGCTAGTGGTTTGGTAGGGACAGGGCGGACTGAAGCTTTCTTT.

This sequence joins TRBV24-1 and TRBJ1-5; TRBD1 might be the D (6 bases). The ends were cut back, 10 bases at V and 7 bases at J, with 13 bases in the middle. The CDR3 covers 12 residues. Germline lookup yields CDR1 KGHDR and CDR2 SFDVKD. CDR3 residues: CATHREWQPQHF. The CDR3 bases are TGTGCCACACACAGGGAATGGCAGCCCCAGCATTTT.

For this clone: An end of the junction differs from the germline gene, which may be a read error. The V gene is TRBV6-1, the J gene TRBJ1-5; TRBD1 is a possible D gene (6 bases). This CDR3 region has 14 residues. Germline CDR1 MNHNS, CDR2 SASEGT. CDR3 DNA: TGTGCCAGCACTGAAGGACAGACGACTCAGCCCCAGCATTTT. This gives the protein CASTEGQTTQPQHF.

V usage is TRBV29-1 and J usage is TRBJ1-5; D gene ambiguous. The CDR3 is made up of 13 amino acids. V was cut by 6 bases and J by 0 bases, with 9 bases left in between. Germline CDR1 and CDR2: SQVTM and ANQGSEA. CDR3 region: CSVAVNSNQPQHF. The CDR3 DNA reads TGCAGCGTCGCAGTCAATAGCAATCAGCCCCAGCATTTT.

The rearrangement uses TRBV6-5 and TRBJ1-6; D is ambiguous. CDR3 length equals 15 residues. The V end lost 6 bases, the J end lost 0 bases, and 9 bases lay between the germline ends. Germline V gene sequence: CDR1 MNHEY, CDR2 SVGAGI. The CDR3 DNA reads as TGTGCCAGCAGGCCTGGAGGCTCCTATAATTCACCCCTCCACTTT. Protein sequence: CASRPGGSYNSPLHF.

J is TRBJ2-7 and V is TRBV29-1, with 8 bases identical to TRBD1. The CDR3 runs to 14 residues. Unmatched junction bases numbered 8, after V lost 6 bases and J lost 1 base. Germline V CDR1 and CDR2: SQVTM, ANQGSEA. This CDR3 is CSVRDRGGSYEQYF. The CDR3, as DNA: TGCAGCGTCCGCGACAGGGGAGGATCCTACGAGCAGTACTTC.

This clone was observed once. The J gene is TRBJ1-2, the V gene TRBV30, with D possibly TRBD1 on 6 matching bases. Germline CDR1 and CDR2: GTSNPN and SVGIG (reference sequence). Between the trimmed V and J ends, which lost 2 bases and 4 bases, there was a span of 20 bases. CDR3 length equals 16 residues. CDR3 sequence (DNA): TGTGCCTGGAGTTCAACGTGGACAGCCCATCCCTATGGCTACACCTTC. Translated, it gives CAWSSTWTAHPYGYTF. Using reference TRBV30 and TRBJ1-2 for the parts outside the CDR3, the full variable domain is SQTIHQWPATLVQPVGSPLSLECTVEGTSNPNLYWYRQAAGRGLQLLFYSVGIGQISSEVPQNLSASRPQDRQFILSSKKLLLSDSGFYLCAWSSTWTAHPYGYTFGSGTRLTVV.